This T cell receptor (beta chain) was documented in a study of T cell repertoires in cytomegalovirus infection. TCRdb fed the reads into MiXCR, producing one record per CDR3 protein. The table records some 390,000 distinct CDR3 sequences, around 18% of them present only once. Trimming at V came to 0 bases and at J to 4 bases, leaving 8 bases not matched to a gene. The CDR3 runs 16 residues. CDR1 and CDR2 (germline): DFQATT, SNEGSKA (reference sequence). The rearrangement uses TRBV20-1 and TRBJ2-3; 9 bases agree with TRBD2. Material: PBMCs. This clonotype was obtained from a human donor in good health (CMV status not recorded). Some clones in this sample may be carry-over from other donors' samples. In DNA, the CDR3 is TGCAGTGCTAGAGATAGCCCTAGCGGGGCCCCAGATACGCAGTATTTT. Translated, it gives CSARDSPSGAPDTQYF.